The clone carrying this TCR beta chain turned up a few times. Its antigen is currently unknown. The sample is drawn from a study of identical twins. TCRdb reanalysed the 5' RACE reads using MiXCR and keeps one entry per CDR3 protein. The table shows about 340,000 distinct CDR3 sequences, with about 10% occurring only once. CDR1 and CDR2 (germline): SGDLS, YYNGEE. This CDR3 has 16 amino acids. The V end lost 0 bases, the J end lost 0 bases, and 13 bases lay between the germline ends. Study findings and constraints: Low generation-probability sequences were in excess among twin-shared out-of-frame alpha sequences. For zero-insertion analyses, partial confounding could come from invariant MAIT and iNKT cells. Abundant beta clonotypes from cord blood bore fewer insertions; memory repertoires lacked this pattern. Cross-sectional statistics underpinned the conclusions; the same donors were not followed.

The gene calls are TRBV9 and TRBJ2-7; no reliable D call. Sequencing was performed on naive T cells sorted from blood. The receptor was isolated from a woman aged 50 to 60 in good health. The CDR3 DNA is TGTGCCAGCAGCGTAGCTCCTAGGCCACTCTCCTACGAGCAGTACTTC. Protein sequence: CASSVAPRPLSYEQYF.